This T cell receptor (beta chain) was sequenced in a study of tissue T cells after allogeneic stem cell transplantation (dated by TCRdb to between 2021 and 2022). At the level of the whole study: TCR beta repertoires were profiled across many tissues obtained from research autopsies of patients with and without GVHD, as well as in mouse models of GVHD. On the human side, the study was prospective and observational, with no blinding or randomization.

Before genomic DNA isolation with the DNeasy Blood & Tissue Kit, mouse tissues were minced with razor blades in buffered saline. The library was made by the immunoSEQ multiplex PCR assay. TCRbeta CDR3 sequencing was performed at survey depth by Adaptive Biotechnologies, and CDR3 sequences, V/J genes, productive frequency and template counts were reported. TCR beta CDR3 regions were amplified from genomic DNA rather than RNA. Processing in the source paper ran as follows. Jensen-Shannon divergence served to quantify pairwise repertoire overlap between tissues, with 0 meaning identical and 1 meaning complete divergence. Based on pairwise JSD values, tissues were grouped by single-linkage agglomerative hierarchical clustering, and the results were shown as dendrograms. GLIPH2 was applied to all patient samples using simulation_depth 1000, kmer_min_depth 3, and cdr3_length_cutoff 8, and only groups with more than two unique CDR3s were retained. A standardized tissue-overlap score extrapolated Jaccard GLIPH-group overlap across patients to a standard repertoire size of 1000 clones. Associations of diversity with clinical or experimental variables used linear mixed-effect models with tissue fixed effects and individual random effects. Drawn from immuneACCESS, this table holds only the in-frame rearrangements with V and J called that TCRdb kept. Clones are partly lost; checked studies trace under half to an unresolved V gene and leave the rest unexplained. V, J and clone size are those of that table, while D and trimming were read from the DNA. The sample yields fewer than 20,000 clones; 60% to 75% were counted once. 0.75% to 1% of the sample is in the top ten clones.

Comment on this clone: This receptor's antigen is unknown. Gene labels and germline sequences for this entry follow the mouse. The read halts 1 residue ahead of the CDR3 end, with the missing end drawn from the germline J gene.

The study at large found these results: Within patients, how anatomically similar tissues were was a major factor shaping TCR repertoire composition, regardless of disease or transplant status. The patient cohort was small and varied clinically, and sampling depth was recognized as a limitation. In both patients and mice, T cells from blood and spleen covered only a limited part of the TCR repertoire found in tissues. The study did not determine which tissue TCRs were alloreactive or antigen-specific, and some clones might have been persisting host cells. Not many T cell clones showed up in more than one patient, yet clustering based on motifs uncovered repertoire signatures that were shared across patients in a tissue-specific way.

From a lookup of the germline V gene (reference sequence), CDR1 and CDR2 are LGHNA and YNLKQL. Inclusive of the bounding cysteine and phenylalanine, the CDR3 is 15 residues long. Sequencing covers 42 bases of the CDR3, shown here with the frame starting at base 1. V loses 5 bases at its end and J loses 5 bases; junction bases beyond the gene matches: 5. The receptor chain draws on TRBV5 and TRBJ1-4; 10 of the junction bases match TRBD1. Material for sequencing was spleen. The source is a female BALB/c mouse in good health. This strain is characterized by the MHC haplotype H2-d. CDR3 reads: CASSTPGQGNERLFF. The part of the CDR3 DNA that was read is TGTGCCAGCAGCACTCCGGGACAGGGGAACGAAAGATTATTT.